This T cell receptor beta chain was sequenced during a study of shared clonotypes between healthy human individuals. Study-wide context: Participating donors consisted of two women and a few men aged 18 to 49.

The CDR3 consists of 15 residues. After removal of 6 bases from V and 5 bases from J, the junction contained 11 bases not matched to a gene. Germline CDR1 SEHNR, CDR2 FQNEAQ (reference sequence). As concerns this clone: Its specificity is unknown.

CD45RO-negative CD8 cells positively selected for CCR7 made up the naive population, which excluded terminally differentiated effector memory CD45RA+ cells. Deep level was the assay's run setting. Per sorted-subset replicate PCR, input was approximately 180 ng DNA, representing about 29,000 T cell genomes. Assay used: immunoSEQ multiplex PCR; TCRdb lists only in-frame clones, some missing. The table has about 2.2 million clones, about 92% seen once. Study-wide points: Clonotypes shared by all four sorted-subset donors had higher generation probabilities than non-shared clonotypes.

V usage is TRBV7-9 and J usage is TRBJ2-5; TRBD1 matches 8 bases. The sequence was obtained from a man aged 18 to 30 in good health. Some clones in this sample may be carry-over from other donors' samples. Specimen: naive CD8+ T cells from PBMCs. CDR3 loop: CASSQRQGQEETQYF. The CDR3 DNA is TGTGCCAGCAGTCAACGACAGGGGCAGGAGGAGACCCAGTACTTC.